This T cell receptor (beta chain) was sequenced in a study of blood T cell repertoires in COVID-19. Study details: Acute-phase and convalescent COVID-19 samples originated in the United States, Italy and Spain. Nucleic acid was either cDNA or gDNA, and it came from T cells, B-cell-depleted T cells, or PBMCs.

Authors' analysis steps: Estimates of nucleated cell counts were drawn from the amplification of reference gene primers. Assay: immunoSEQ multiplex PCR; the TCRdb copy retains only in-frame clones and omits some. V, J and clone size were drawn from that table, and D and trimming were deduced from the DNA. The table has hundreds of thousands of clones, about 86% seen once. This CDR3 spans 14 amino acids. V trimming: 9 bases; J trimming: 2 bases; junction bases outside the gene matches: 10. CDR1 is MNHEY, CDR2 SVGAGI, per germline. The clonotype was recovered from an elderly man with acute or convalescent COVID-19. Input material: peripheral blood. The rearrangement links TRBV6-5 to TRBJ2-7; 7 bases are shared with TRBD1. The CDR3 bases are TGTGCCAGTCACAACAGGGGCCTCACCTACGAGCAGTACTTC. This codes for CASHNRGLTYEQYF.